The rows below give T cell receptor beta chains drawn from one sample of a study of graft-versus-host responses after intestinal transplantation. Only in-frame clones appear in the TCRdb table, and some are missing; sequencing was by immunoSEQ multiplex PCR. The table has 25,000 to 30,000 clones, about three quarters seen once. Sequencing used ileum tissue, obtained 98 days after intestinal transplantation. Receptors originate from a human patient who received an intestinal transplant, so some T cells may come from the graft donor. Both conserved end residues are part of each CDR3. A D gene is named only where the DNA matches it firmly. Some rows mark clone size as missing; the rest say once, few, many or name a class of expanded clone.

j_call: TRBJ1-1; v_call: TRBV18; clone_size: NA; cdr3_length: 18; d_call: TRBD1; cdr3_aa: CASSLASGTGFLNTEAFF; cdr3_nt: TGTGCCAGCTCCTTAGCCTCCGGGACAGGTTTTTTGAACACTGAAGCTTTCTTT
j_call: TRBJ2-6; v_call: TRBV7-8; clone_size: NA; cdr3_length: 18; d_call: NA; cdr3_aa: CASSEGTALYLGANVLTF; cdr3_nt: TGTGCCAGCAGCGAAGGGACCGCCTTATATCTTGGGGCCAACGTCCTGACTTTC
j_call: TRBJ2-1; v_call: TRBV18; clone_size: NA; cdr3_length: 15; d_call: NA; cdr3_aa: CASSLQPSSYNEQFF; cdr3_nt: TGTGCCAGCTCCCTCCAGCCTAGCTCCTACAATGAGCAGTTCTTC
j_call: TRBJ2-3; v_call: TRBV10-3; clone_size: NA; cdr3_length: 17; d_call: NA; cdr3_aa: CAISESNRNPSTDTQYF; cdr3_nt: TGTGCCATCAGTGAGTCGAATAGAAACCCTAGCACAGATACGCAGTATTTT
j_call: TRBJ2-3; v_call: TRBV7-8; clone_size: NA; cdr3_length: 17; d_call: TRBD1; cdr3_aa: CASSFSDREAPTDTQYF; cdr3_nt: TGTGCCAGCAGCTTCTCGGACAGGGAGGCCCCCACAGATACGCAGTATTTT
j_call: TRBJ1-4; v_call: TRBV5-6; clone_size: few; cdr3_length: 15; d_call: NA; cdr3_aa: CASSTGRELNEKLFF; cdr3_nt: TGTGCCAGCAGCACAGGACGGGAATTAAACGAAAAACTGTTTTTT
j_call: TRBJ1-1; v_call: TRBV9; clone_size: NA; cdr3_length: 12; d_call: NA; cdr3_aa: CASSGKNTEAFF; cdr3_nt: TGTGCCAGCAGCGGCAAGAACACTGAAGCTTTCTTT
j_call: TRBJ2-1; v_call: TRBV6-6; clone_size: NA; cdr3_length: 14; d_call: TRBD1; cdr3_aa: CASSPRTGYNEQFF; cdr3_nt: TGTGCCAGCAGTCCTAGGACAGGTTACAATGAGCAGTTCTTC
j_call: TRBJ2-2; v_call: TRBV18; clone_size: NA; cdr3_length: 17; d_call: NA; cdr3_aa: CASSPPGRGPYTGELFF; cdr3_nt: TGTGCCAGCTCACCACCGGGGCGGGGGCCCTACACCGGGGAGCTGTTTTTT
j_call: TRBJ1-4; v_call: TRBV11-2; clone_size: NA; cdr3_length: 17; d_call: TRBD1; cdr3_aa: CASSLRGTGDLSEKLFF; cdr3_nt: TGTGCCAGCAGCTTACGGGGGACAGGGGATTTATCTGAAAAACTGTTTTTT